This record looks at one T cell receptor (beta chain) sequence and its context. The time point is: pre-treatment baseline. Sampling occurred pretreatment (T0) and at week 3 (W3), after cycle one of checkpoint blockade. The data were produced by immunoSEQ multiplex PCR, yet TCRdb's version contains in-frame clones alone and is incomplete. The sample records nearly 25,000 clones, around 88% being singletons. These data come from a study of blood T cell dynamics during melanoma immunotherapy. The CDR3 contains 15 residues. With V trimmed by 1 base and J by 7 bases, 7 bases remained unmatched. The germline V gene encodes CDR1 SGHTS and CDR2 YDEGEE.

The sample was blood, taken from a patient treated with checkpoint blockade. This receptor was taken from a human donor with melanoma. The gene calls are TRBV5-8 and TRBJ1-4; 7 nucleotides match TRBD1. CDR3 DNA sequence: TGTGCCAGCAGCTTGCGCGGACAGGTTACTGAAAAACTGTTTTTT. It is translated as CASSLRGQVTEKLFF.